The entry below describes one T cell receptor beta chain. These data belong to a study of blood T cell repertoires in COVID-19. The CDR3 has 14 amino acids. Germline V gene data show CDR1 as LGHNA and CDR2 as YSLEER. Deletions cut 4 bases from V and 8 bases from J, with 14 bases between. Repertoires were generated with immunoSEQ multiplex PCR, while TCRdb's copy carries only in-frame clones and drops some. The repertoire holds over 65,000 clones, with over 85% as singletons. This chain connects TRBV4-3 to TRBJ2-2; a possible D gene is TRBD2 (5 bases). This clonotype originated in a human donor in a cohort sampled during active COVID-19. The sequenced material came from peripheral blood. The CDR3 here is CASSRREGWGELFF. The CDR3, as DNA: TGCGCCAGCAGCCGGCGTGAGGGCTGGGGGGAGCTGTTTTTT.